This T cell receptor (beta chain) was identified in a study of cytotoxic CD8 clonotypes in ibrutinib-treated CLL. Turning to the study itself: Among the samples, the mean was approximately 250,000 productive templates and about 90,000 productive rearrangements. The study, taken as a whole, reports: Clonality climbed at ibrutinib response, then dropped toward baseline at progression.

Depths of 1 in 200,000 to 1 in 1 million T cells were the sequencing target. The protocol was immunoSEQ multiplex PCR, while the TCRdb copy is restricted to in-frame clones and leaves out a portion. The sample lists about 160,000 clones, approximately 80% occurring once. Trimming stripped 0 bases from V and 6 bases from J, with 8 bases between. CDR1 is MNHNY, CDR2 SVGAGI, per germline (reference sequence). The CDR3 covers 13 residues. Turning to this clone: Its matching antigen is unknown.

The gene calls are TRBV6-6 and TRBJ1-2; no reliable D call. The sequences come from PBMCs, collected after 12 months of ibrutinib treatment. This TCR came from a human donor with chronic lymphocytic leukemia. The CDR3 nucleotides read TGTGCCAGCAGTTACTCGAATACGGATGGCTACACCTTC. Translation gives CASSYSNTDGYTF.